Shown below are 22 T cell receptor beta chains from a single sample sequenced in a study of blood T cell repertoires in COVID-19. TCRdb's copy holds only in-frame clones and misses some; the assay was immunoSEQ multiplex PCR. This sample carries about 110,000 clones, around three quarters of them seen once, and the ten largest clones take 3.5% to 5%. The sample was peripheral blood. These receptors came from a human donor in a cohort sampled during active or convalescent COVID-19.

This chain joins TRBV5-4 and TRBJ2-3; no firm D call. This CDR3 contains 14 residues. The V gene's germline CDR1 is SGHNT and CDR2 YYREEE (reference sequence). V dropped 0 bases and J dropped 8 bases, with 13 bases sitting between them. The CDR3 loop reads CASSLAGPSATQYF. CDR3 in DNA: TGTGCCAGCAGCTTGGCCGGTCCTAGTGCTACGCAGTATTTT.

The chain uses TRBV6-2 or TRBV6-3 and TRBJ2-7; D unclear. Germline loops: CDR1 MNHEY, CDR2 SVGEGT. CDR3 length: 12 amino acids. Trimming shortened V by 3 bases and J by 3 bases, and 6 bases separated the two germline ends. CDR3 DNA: TGTGCCAGCAGTTATCTAGTCTACGAGCAGTACTTC. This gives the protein CASSYLVYEQYF.

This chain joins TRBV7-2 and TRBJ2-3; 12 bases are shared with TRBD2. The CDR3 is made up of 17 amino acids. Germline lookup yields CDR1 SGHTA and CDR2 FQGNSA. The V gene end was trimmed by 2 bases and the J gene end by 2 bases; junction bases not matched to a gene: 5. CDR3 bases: TGTGCCAGCAGCTTAAGGACTAGCGGGGTCCCCACAGATACGCAGTATTTT. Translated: CASSLRTSGVPTDTQYF.

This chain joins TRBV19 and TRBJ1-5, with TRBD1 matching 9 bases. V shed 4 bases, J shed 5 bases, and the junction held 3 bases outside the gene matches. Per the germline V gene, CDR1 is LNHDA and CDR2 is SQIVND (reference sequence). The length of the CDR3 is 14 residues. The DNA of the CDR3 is TGTGCCAGTAGTAGGGGACAGGGCTATCAGCCCCAGCATTTT. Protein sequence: CASSRGQGYQPQHF.

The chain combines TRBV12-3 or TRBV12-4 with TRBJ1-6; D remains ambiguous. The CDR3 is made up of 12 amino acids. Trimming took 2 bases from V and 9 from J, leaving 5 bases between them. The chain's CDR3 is CASSLSSSPLHF. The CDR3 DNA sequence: TGTGCCAGCAGTTTATCGAGTTCACCCCTCCACTTT.

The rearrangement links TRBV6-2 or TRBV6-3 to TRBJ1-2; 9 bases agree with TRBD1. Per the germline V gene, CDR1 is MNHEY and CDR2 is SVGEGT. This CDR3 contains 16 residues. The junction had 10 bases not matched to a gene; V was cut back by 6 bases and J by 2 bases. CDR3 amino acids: CASSRSGTGLNYGYTF. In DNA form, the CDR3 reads TGTGCCAGCAGCCGCTCCGGGACAGGGCTAAACTATGGCTACACCTTC.

The CDR3 region is CASSFFRTSGTGELFF. CDR3 bases: TGCGCCAGCAGCTTTTTTAGGACTAGCGGGACCGGGGAGCTGTTTTTT. The genes are TRBV5-1 and TRBJ2-2; TRBD2 aligns across 11 bases. V shed 2 bases, J shed 5 bases, and the junction held 5 bases outside the gene matches. The CDR3 has 16 residues. The V gene's germline CDR1 is SGHRS and CDR2 YFSETQ.

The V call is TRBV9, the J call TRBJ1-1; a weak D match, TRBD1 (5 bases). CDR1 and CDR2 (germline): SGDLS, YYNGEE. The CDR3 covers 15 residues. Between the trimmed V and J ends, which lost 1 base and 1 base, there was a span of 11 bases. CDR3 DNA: TGTGCCAGCAGCGTATTAGGAGGGGCGAACACTGAAGCTTTCTTT. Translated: CASSVLGGANTEAFF.

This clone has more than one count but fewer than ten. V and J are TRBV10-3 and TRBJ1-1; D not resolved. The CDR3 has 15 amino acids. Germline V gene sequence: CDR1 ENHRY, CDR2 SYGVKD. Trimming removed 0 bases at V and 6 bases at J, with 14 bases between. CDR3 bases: TGTGCCATCAGTGAGTCGGGAGCAGGTAGGGCTGAAGCTTTCTTT. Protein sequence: CAISESGAGRAEAFF.

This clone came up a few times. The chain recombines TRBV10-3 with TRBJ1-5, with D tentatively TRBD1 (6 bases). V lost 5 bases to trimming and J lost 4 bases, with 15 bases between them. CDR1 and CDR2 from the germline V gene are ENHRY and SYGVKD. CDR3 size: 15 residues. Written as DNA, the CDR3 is TGTGCCATCAGTAAGGGGACACCGGAAAATCAGCCCCAGCATTTT. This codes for CAISKGTPENQPQHF.

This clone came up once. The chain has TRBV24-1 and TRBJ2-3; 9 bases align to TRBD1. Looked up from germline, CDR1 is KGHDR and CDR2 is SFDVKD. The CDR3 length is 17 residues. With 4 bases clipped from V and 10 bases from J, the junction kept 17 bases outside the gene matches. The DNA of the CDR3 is TGTGCCACCAGTGACTCCTCCGGACAGGGGCCGCGAGGGGCGCAGTATTTT. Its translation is CATSDSSGQGPRGAQYF.

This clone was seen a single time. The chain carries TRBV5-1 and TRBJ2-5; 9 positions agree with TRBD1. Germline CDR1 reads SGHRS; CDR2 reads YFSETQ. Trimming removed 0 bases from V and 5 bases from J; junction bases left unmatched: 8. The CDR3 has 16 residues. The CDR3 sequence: CASSLVGTGGAETQYF. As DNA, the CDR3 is TGCGCCAGCAGCTTGGTCGGAACAGGGGGCGCGGAGACCCAGTACTTC. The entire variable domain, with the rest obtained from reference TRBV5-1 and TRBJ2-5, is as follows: KAGVTQTPRYLIKTRGQQVTLSCSPISGHRSVSWYQQTPGQGLQFLFEYFSETQRNKGNFPGRFSGRQFSNSRSEMNVSTLELGDSALYLCASSLVGTGGAETQYFGPGTRLLVL.

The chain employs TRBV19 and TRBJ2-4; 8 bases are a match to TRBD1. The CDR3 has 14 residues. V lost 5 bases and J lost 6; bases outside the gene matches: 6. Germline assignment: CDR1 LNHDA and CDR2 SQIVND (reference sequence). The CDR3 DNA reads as TGTGCCAGTAGTCCGGACAGGGTGGGAAACATTCAGTACTTC. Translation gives CASSPDRVGNIQYF. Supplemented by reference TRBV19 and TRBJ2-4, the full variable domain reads DGGITQSPKYLFRKEGQNVTLSCEQNLNHDAMYWYRQDPGQGLRLIYYSQIVNDFQKGDIAEGYSVSREKKESFPLTVTSAQKNPTAFYLCASSPDRVGNIQYFGAGTRLSVL.

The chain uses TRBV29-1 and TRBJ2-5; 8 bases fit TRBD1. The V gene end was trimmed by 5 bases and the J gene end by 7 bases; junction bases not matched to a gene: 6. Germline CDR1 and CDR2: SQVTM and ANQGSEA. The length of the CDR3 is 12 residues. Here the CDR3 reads CSVQQGVMTQYF. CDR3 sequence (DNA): TGCAGCGTTCAACAGGGGGTGATGACCCAGTACTTC.

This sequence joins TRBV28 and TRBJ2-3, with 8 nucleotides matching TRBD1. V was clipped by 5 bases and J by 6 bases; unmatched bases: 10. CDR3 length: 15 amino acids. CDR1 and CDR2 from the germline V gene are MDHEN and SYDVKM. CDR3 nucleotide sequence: TGTGCCAGCAGTCCGGACAGGGTAGATTCGGATACGCAGTATTTT. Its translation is CASSPDRVDSDTQYF. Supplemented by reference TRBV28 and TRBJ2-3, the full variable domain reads DVKVTQSSRYLVKRTGEKVFLECVQDMDHENMFWYRQDPGLGLRLIYFSYDVKMKEKGDIPEGYSVSREKKERFSLILESASTNQTSMYLCASSPDRVDSDTQYFGPGTRLTVL.

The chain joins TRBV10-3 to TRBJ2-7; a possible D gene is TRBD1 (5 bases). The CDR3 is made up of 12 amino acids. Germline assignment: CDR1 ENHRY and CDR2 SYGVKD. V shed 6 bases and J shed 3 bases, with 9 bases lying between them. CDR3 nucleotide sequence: TGTGCCATCAGCGACAGCCTCTACGAGCAGTACTTC. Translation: CAISDSLYEQYF.

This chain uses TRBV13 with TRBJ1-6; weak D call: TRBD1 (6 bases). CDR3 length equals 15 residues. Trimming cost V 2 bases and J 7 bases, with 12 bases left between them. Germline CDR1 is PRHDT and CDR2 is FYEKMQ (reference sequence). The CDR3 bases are TGTGCCAGCAGCTTAAGGGGGTTTGGAAATTCACCCCTCCACTTT. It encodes CASSLRGFGNSPLHF.

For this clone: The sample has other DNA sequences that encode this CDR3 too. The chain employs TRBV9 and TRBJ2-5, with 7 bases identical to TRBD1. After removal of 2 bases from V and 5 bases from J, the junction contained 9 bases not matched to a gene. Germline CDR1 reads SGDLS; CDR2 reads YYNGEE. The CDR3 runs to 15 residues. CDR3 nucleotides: TGTGCCAGCAGCGTCAGGGACAGCCCTCGGGAGACCCAGTACTTC. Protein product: CASSVRDSPRETQYF.

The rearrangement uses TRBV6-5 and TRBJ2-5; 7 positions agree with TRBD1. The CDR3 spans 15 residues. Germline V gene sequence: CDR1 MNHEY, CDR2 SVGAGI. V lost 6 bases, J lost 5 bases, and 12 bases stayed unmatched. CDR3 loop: CASSHLGGAGETQYF. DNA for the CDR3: TGTGCCAGCAGCCACCTAGGGGGCGCCGGGGAGACCCAGTACTTC.

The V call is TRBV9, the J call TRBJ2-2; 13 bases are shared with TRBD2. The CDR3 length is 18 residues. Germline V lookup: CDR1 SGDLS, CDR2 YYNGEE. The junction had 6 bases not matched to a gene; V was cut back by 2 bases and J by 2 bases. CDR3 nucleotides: TGTGCCAGCAGCGTGACCGGACTAGCGGGGGTTAACACCGGGGAGCTGTTTTTT. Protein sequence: CASSVTGLAGVNTGELFF.

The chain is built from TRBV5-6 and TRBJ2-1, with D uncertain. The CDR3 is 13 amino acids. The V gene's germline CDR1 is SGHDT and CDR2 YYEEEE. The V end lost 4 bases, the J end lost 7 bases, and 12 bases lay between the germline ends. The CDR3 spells CASSPWYGNEQFF. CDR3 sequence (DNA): TGTGCCAGCAGCCCATGGTACGGGAATGAGCAGTTCTTC.

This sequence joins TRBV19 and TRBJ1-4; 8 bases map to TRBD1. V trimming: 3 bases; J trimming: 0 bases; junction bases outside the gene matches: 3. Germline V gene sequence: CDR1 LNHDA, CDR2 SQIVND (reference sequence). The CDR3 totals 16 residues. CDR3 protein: CASSIDRGATNEKLFF. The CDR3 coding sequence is TGTGCCAGTAGTATTGACAGGGGAGCAACTAATGAAAAACTGTTTTTT. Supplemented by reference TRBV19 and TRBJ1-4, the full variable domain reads DGGITQSPKYLFRKEGQNVTLSCEQNLNHDAMYWYRQDPGQGLRLIYYSQIVNDFQKGDIAEGYSVSREKKESFPLTVTSAQKNPTAFYLCASSIDRGATNEKLFFGSGTQLSVL.